This T cell receptor (beta chain) was identified in a study of neurological immune-mediated disorders. About the study: Multiple sclerosis patients numbered about 35, with some 31 relapsing-remitting and 3 secondary progressive. General study results and limits: Phylogenetically, 18 of 34 multiple sclerosis patients' repertoires fell into one related-CDR3 cluster, a possible signature.

Synthesis of cDNA was accomplished via 5'RACE employing 10-nucleotide random UMIs. From the 5' RACE reads, TCRdb called clonotypes with MiXCR, one entry per CDR3 protein. The sample includes around 44,000 distinct CDR3 sequences, about 2.3% of them seen just once. This CDR3 is 17 amino acids long. Germline V gene sequence: CDR1 LGHDT, CDR2 YNNKEL (reference sequence). V lost 4 bases and J lost 1, with 19 bases in between. This clonotype showed up many times. The antigen remains unidentified. Sequencing was performed on PBMCs. The sequence came from a man under 40 with multiple sclerosis. The V call is TRBV3-1, the J call TRBJ1-1; a possible D gene is TRBD1 (5 bases). The CDR3, as DNA: TGTGCCAGCAGCCTCGAGGCCGGGGGTATAAAGAACACTGAAGCTTTCTTT. Amino acids: CASSLEAGGIKNTEAFF.